Below, one TCR beta chain is given with its context. Sequenced by immunoSEQ multiplex PCR; TCRdb stores in-frame clones only, minus some. This table has fewer than 450,000 clones, approximately 91% appearing once. The sample originates from a study of blood T cell repertoires in COVID-19. Trimming removed 4 bases from V and 4 bases from J; junction bases left unmatched: 13. CDR1 SGHVS and CDR2 FQNEAQ come from the germline V gene. CDR3 length: 16 residues. This chain connects TRBV7-8 to TRBJ2-7, with 7 bases identical to TRBD1. Sequencing used PBMCs or T cells enriched from blood (not recorded which). The sequence came from a woman in her 40s with acute COVID-19. CDR3 in DNA: TGTGCCAGCAGCTCAAGTCACGGATCAGGGGGATACGAGCAGTACTTC. This encodes CASSSSHGSGGYEQYF.